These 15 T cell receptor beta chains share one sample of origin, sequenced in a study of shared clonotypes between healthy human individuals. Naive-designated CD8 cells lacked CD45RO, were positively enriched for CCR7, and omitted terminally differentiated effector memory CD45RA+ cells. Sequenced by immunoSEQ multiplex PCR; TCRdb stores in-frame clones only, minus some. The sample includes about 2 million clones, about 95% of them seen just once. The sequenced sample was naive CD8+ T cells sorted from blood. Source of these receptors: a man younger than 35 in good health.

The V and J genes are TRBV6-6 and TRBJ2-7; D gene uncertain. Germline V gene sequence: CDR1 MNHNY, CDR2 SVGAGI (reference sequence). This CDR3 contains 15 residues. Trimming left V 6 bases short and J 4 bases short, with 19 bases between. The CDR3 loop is CASSLTHPDTYEQYF. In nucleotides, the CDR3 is TGTGCCAGCAGCCTGACTCACCCCGATACTTACGAGCAGTACTTC.

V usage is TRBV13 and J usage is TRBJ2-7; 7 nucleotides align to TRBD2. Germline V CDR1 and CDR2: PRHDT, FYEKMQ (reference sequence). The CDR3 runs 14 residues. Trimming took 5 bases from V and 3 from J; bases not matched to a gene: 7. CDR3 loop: CASSPAGGYYEQYF. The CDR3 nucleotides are TGTGCCAGCAGCCCTGCCGGGGGGTACTACGAGCAGTACTTC. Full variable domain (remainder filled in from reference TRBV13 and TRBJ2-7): AAGVIQSPRHLIKEKRETATLKCYPIPRHDTVYWYQQGPGQDPQFLISFYEKMQSDKGSIPDRFSAQQFSDYHSELNMSSLELGDSALYFCASSPAGGYYEQYFGPGTRLTVT.

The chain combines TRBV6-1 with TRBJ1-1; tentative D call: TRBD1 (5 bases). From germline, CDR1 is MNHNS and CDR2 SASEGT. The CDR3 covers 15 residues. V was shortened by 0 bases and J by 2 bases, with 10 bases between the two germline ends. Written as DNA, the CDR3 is TGTGCCAGCAGTGAAGCGGGACTGTATAACACTGAAGCTTTCTTT. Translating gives CASSEAGLYNTEAFF.

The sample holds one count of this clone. CDR3 sequence reads: CASRPWAIYNEQFF. The CDR3 nucleotides are TGTGCCAGCAGACCTTGGGCCATTTACAATGAGCAGTTCTTC. The rearrangement links TRBV28 to TRBJ2-1, with D unresolved. Germline V lookup: CDR1 MDHEN, CDR2 SYDVKM. The CDR3 consists of 14 residues. V lost 6 bases and J 4 bases, leaving 13 bases between the germline ends.

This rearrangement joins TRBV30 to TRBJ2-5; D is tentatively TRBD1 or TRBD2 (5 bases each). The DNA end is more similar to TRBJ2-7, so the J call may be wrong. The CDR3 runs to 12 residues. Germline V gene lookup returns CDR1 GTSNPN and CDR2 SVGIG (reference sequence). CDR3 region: CAWSWGTYEQYF. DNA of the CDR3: TGTGCCTGGAGTTGGGGGACCTACGAGCAGTACTTC.

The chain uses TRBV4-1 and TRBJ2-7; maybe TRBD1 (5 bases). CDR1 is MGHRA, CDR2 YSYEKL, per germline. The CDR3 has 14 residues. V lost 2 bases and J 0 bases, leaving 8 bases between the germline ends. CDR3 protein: CASSQRQISYEQYF. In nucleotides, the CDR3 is TGCGCCAGCAGCCAACGACAGATCTCCTACGAGCAGTACTTC.

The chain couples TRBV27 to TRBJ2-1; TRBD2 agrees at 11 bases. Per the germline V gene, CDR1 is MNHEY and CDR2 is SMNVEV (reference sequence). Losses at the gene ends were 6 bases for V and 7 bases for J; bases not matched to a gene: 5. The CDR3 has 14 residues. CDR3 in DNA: TGTGCCAGCAGACTAGCGGGAGAAATAAATGAGCAGTTCTTC. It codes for CASRLAGEINEQFF.

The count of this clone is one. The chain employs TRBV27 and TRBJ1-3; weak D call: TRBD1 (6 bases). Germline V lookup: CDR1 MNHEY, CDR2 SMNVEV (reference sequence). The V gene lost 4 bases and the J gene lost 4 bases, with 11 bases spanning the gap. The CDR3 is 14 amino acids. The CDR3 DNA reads TGTGCCAGCAGTTCCGCGGGACACGGAAACACCATATATTTT. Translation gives CASSSAGHGNTIYF.

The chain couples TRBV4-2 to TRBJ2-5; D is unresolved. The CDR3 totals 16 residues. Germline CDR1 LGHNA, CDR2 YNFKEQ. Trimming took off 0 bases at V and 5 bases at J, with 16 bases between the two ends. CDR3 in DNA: TGTGCCAGCAGCCAAGAAGATGGGCTGGAAAGTGAGACCCAGTACTTC. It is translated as CASSQEDGLESETQYF.

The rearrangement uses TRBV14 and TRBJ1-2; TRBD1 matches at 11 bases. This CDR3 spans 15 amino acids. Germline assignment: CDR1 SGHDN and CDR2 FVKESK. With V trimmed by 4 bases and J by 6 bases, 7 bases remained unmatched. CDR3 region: CASSPRTGGLDGYTF. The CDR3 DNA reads TGTGCCAGCAGCCCGCGGACAGGGGGCTTAGATGGCTACACCTTC.

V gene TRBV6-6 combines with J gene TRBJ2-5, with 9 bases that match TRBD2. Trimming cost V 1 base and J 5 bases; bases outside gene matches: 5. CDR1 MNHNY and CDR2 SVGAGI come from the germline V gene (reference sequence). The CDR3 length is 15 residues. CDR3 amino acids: CASSYLGTSSETQYF. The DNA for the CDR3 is TGTGCCAGCAGTTACTTAGGGACTAGCTCGGAGACCCAGTACTTC.

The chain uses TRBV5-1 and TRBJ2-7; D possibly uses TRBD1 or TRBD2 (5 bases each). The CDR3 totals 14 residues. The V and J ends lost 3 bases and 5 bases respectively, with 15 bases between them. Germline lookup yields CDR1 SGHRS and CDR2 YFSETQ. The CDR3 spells CASSSRGRDDEQYF. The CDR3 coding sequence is TGCGCCAGCAGCTCCCGCGGCAGGGACGACGAGCAGTACTTC.

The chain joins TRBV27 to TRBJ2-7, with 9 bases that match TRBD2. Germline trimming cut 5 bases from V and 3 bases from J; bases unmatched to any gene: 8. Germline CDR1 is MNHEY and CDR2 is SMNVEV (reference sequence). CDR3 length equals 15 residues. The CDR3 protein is CASSPTGLALYEQYF. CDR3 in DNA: TGTGCCAGCAGTCCAACGGGACTAGCCCTCTACGAGCAGTACTTC.

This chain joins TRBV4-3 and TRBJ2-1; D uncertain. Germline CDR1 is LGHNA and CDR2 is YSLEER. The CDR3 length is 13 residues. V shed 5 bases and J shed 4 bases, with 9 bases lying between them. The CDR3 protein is CASSDNEYNEQFF. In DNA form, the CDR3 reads TGCGCCAGCAGCGATAACGAATACAATGAGCAGTTCTTC.

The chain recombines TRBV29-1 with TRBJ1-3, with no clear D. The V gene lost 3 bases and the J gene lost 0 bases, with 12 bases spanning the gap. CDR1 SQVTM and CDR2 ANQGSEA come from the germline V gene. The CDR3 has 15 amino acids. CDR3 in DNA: TGCAGCGTTGATGACCCAGCTATCTCTGGAAACACCATATATTTT. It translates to CSVDDPAISGNTIYF.